The source of this TCR beta chain is a study of radiation and T cells in renal cell carcinoma. Findings and caveats of the study: Top tumor clonotypes rose in blood 2 weeks post-radiation, then contracted.

TCRdb keeps only in-frame clones here, not all; method: immunoSEQ multiplex PCR. The sample lists fewer than 200,000 clones; around 89% were seen once. In the case of this clone: The antigen is not known.

Time point here: blood 4 weeks post-SBRT, at nephrectomy. Treatment meaning: 15 Gy SBRT to primary tumor, nephrectomy 4 weeks later. Nephrectomy followed 15 Gy stereotactic body radiation by 4 weeks. Blood was sampled at baseline, 2 weeks and 4 weeks after SBRT. This renal cell carcinoma was of the clear cell type. Looked up from germline, CDR1 is SGHNT and CDR2 is YYREEE (reference sequence). Deletions cut 3 bases from V and 2 bases from J, with 17 bases between. The length of the CDR3 is 16 residues. V usage is TRBV5-4 and J usage is TRBJ1-1; TRBD1 might be the D (5 bases). This TCR was recovered from a woman between 45 and 60 years old with renal cell carcinoma. Material: blood, obtained from a patient whose treatment included radiotherapy and nephrectomy. The CDR3 protein is CASSSGGGGVNTEAFF. CDR3 bases: TGTGCCAGCAGCTCGGGCGGGGGGGGTGTTAACACTGAAGCTTTCTTT.